Below are 7 T cell receptor beta chains sequenced from a single sample in a study of Graves' ophthalmopathy and Graves' hyperthyroidism. CDR3 regions of TCR beta were amplified from RNA transcripts. Second-round multiplex PCR came after first-round RT-PCR with HTBI primers. TCRdb reprocessed the multiplex PCR reads via MiXCR and lists one record per CDR3 protein. The sample shows about 660,000 distinct CDR3 sequences, about 38% of them seen only once. Sequenced sample: peripheral blood. The receptors here all came from an adult man with Graves' ophthalmopathy.

The chain carries TRBV9 and TRBJ1-1, with D perhaps matching TRBD1 (5 bases). CDR3 size: 15 residues. Trimming stripped 3 bases from V and 0 bases from J, with 12 bases between. Germline V gene sequence: CDR1 SGDLS, CDR2 YYNGEE. Here the CDR3 DNA reads TGTGCCAGCAGCGCCGCCGGGACGTTGAACACTGAAGCTTTCTTT. Its translation is CASSAAGTLNTEAFF.

A note on this clonotype: Germline is not matched at one junction end, which may reflect a read error. The rearrangement uses TRBV25-1 and TRBJ1-2; D possibly corresponds to TRBD1 (6 bases). In germline, CDR1 is MGHDK, CDR2 SYGVNS. This CDR3 is 15 amino acids long. This CDR3 is CASSQPTGSLDGYTF. CDR3 DNA: TGCGCCAGCAGCCAACCGACAGGTAGTCTCGATGGCTACACCTTC.

This clonotype has ten or more counts. CDR3 nucleotides: TGTGCCAGCAGCCACCGGGACGGGTCCTACGAGCAGTACTTC. Encoded protein: CASSHRDGSYEQYF. The chain links TRBV14 to TRBJ2-7; possibly TRBD1 or TRBD2 for D (5 bases each). The CDR3 has 14 residues. V lost 3 bases and J 1 base, leaving 10 bases between the germline ends. Germline CDR1 and CDR2: SGHDN and FVKESK.

This clonotype was counted at least ten times. The chain combines TRBV20-1 with TRBJ1-4; D perhaps matches TRBD1 (5 bases). The germline V gene encodes CDR1 DFQATT and CDR2 SNEGSKA (reference sequence). Trimming cost V 5 bases and J 11 bases, with 21 bases left between them. CDR3 length equals 14 residues. Written as DNA, the CDR3 is TGCAGTGCTCTAGAGGATTGGCCTGGGACTAAACTGTTTTTT. The encoded protein is CSALEDWPGTKLFF.

The chain couples TRBV7-2 to TRBJ2-3; D remains ambiguous. This CDR3 comprises 16 residues. With 2 bases removed from V and 7 bases from J, the gap between germline ends came to 19 bases. Germline V gene data show CDR1 as SGHTA and CDR2 as FQGNSA. The CDR3, as DNA: TGTGCCAGCAGCTTACTTCGGGCGAGTCCCATGAATACGCAGTATTTT. This encodes CASSLLRASPMNTQYF.

The V gene is TRBV4-3, the J gene TRBJ1-2, with D hard to call. The CDR3 consists of 14 residues. V was cut by 4 bases and J by 4 bases, with 13 bases left in between. CDR1 is LGHNA and CDR2 is YSLEER in the germline V gene. The CDR3 reads CASSLYSASYGYTF. The DNA of the CDR3 is TGCGCCAGCAGCCTTTACAGTGCTAGCTATGGCTACACCTTC.

V is TRBV12-3 or TRBV12-4 and J is TRBJ1-2, with a tentative D call TRBD1 (6 bases). The CDR3 extends over 14 amino acids. Trimming pared 2 bases from V and 8 bases from J, leaving 15 bases between. CDR3 sequence: CASSLSGGAKGYTF. The CDR3 DNA is TGTGCCAGCAGTTTATCGGGGGGCGCTAAAGGCTACACCTTC.